The present entry profiles one T cell receptor beta chain with its context. This sample is drawn from a study of CXCR3-negative and CXCR3-positive naive CD8 T cells. UMI-labeled 5' RACE TRB cDNA libraries were prepared from the cells. Reprocessing the 5' RACE reads, TCRdb reports a single entry for every CDR3 protein and omits DNA. The repertoire table contains roughly 7,100 distinct CDR3 sequences. CDR3 length: 15 residues. Germline V lookup: CDR1 MGHDK, CDR2 SYGVNS. Sequencing was carried out using naive CXCR3- CD8+ T cells from blood. The subset was: CD45RO-CCR7+CD27+CD95- naive CD8+ T cells lacking CXCR3 (TNR3-). The TCR comes from a human donor in good health. Some clones in this sample may be carry-over from other donors' samples. The chain recombines TRBV25-1 with TRBJ2-1; TCRdb indicates TRBD2, and absent DNA this call remains unverified. CDR3 in amino acids: CASSKGLSSYNEQFF.